The next 8 T cell receptor beta chains were all read from a single sample in a study of T cell clonality in common variable immunodeficiency. Sequencing was performed with immunoSEQ multiplex PCR; in TCRdb, only in-frame clones are kept and a portion is missing. The data show 30,000 to 45,000 clones, none appearing only once, with 2.5% to 3.5% held by the ten largest. The sequencing sample was made of peripheral blood mononuclear cells. All receptors derive from a person aged 18 to 70 in good health.

Concerning this clone: Read data end 3 residues before the CDR3 end; the end is taken from the germline J gene. The chain is built from TRBV30 and TRBJ1-2; D gene unclear. CDR3 length: 11 residues. Per the germline V gene, CDR1 is GTSNPN and CDR2 is SVGIG (reference sequence). The CDR3 DNA, read in part, is TGTGCCTGGAGTGTAAGAGCTGAC. This translates into CAWSVRAD. The entire CDR3 protein is CAWSVRADYTF.

This clone was counted at least ten times. Read sequence stops 3 residues before the CDR3 end, and the germline J gene provides the missing end. The V gene is TRBV19, the J gene TRBJ1-2, with 7 positions matching TRBD1. The CDR3 sequence is 18 residues long. CDR1 is LNHDA, CDR2 SQIVND, per germline (reference sequence). V lost 0 bases and J lost 7; bases outside the gene matches: 17. The part of the CDR3 DNA that was read is TGTGCCAGTAGTATAGACCGGACTCTAAGACAGGGCCCGCTTGGC. This sequence encodes CASSIDRTLRQGPLG. The CDR3 in its entirety is CASSIDRTLRQGPLGYTF.

This clone has a count of ten or more. From the germline J gene comes the end of the CDR3, since the read stops 3 residues before it. The chain couples TRBV20-1 to TRBJ2-7; the D gene is possibly TRBD1 (6 bases). The CDR3 runs 11 residues. CDR1 is DFQATT and CDR2 is SNEGSKA in the germline V gene (reference sequence). Trimming took off 7 bases at V and 3 bases at J, with 10 bases between the two ends. The CDR3 reads CSGIGGYEQYF. CDR3 bases read: TGCAGTGGTATAGGGGGCTACGAG.

This clone was observed many times. The read terminates 3 residues ahead of where the CDR3 ends, so the germline J gene completes it. The chain combines TRBV7-2 with TRBJ2-5; 7 nucleotides agree with TRBD1. V lost 7 bases to trimming and J lost 4 bases; unmatched junction nucleotides: 12. CDR1 SGHTA and CDR2 FQGNSA come from the germline V gene. CDR3 length: 15 amino acids. CDR3 loop: CASTSRARGRETQYF. Partial CDR3 DNA: TGTGCCAGCACCTCCCGGGCCAGGGGGAGAGAGACC. The full variable domain, rest sourced from reference TRBV7-2 and TRBJ2-5, is GAGVSQSPSNKVTEKGKDVELRCDPISGHTALYWYRQSLGQGLEFLIYFQGNSAPDKSGLPSDRFSAERTGGSVSTLTIQRTQQEDSAVYLCASTSRARGRETQYFGPGTRLLVL.

This clone was counted many times. Incomplete CDR3 DNA: TGTGCCAGCAGTGACGGGACTAGGAATCGCAATGAG. It encodes CASSDGTRNRNE. The whole CDR3 protein is CASSDGTRNRNEQFF. The rearrangement joins TRBV6-4 to TRBJ2-1; 8 bases fit TRBD2. The missing CDR3 end, 3 residues past where the read stops, is filled in from the germline J gene. Germline assignment: CDR1 MRHNA and CDR2 SNTAGT. The length of the CDR3 is 15 residues. With 2 bases clipped from V and 6 bases from J, the junction kept 6 bases outside the gene matches.

This clone was observed a handful of times. Coverage ceases 3 residues before the CDR3 finishes, and the germline J gene fills in the end. The chain carries TRBV7-9 and TRBJ1-1, with TRBD1 identical over 8 bases. The junction had 6 bases not matched to a gene; V was cut back by 5 bases and J by 1 base. Germline-derived CDR1 and CDR2 are SEHNR and FQNEAQ (reference sequence). The CDR3 sequence is 15 residues long. The DNA read from the CDR3 is TGTGCCAGCAGCGCGCTGACAGGGGCGAACACTGAA. Its protein product is CASSALTGANTE. The CDR3 in its entirety is CASSALTGANTEAFF.

The sample holds many counts of this clone. The read comes to an end 3 residues before the CDR3 does, leaving the germline J gene to fill in the end. The chain recombines TRBV19 with TRBJ2-1, with 7 positions matching TRBD2. Trimming at V came to 5 bases and at J to 2 bases, leaving 12 bases not matched to a gene. CDR1 is LNHDA, CDR2 SQIVND, per germline (reference sequence). This CDR3 comprises 17 residues. The CDR3 is CASSDKAGPPPYNEQFF. The DNA read from the CDR3 is TGTGCCAGTAGTGATAAAGCGGGACCCCCTCCCTACAATGAG.

This clone was detected ten times or more. The read ends 3 residues early relative to the CDR3; the germline J gene fills the gap. The V call is TRBV7-9, the J call TRBJ1-5; D possibly corresponds to TRBD1 (5 bases). Germline V lookup: CDR1 SEHNR, CDR2 FQNEAQ (reference sequence). The V gene lost 1 base and the J gene lost 5 bases, with 9 bases spanning the gap. The CDR3 contains 14 residues. The CDR3 region is CASSLVTEDQPQHF. The CDR3 DNA, read in part, is TGTGCCAGCAGCTTAGTGACAGAAGATCAGCCC. Full variable domain (remainder filled in from reference TRBV7-9 and TRBJ1-5): DTGVSQNPRHKITKRGQNVTFRCDPISEHNRLYWYRQTLGQGPEFLTYFQNEAQLEKSRLLSDRFSAERPKGSFSTLEIQRTEQGDSAMYLCASSLVTEDQPQHFGDGTRLSIL.